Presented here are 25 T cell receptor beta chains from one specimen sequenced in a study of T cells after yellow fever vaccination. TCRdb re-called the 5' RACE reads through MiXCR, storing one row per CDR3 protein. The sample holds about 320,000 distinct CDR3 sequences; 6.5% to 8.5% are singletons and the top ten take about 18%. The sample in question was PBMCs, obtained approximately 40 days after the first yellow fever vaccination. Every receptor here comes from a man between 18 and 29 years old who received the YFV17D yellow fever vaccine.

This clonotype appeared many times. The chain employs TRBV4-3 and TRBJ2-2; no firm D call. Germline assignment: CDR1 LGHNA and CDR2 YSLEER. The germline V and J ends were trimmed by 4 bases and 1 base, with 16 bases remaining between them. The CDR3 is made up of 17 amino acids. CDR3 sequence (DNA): TGCGCCAGCAGCCTAGTTTTGATAGCCTTGAACACCGGGGAGCTGTTTTTT. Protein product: CASSLVLIALNTGELFF.

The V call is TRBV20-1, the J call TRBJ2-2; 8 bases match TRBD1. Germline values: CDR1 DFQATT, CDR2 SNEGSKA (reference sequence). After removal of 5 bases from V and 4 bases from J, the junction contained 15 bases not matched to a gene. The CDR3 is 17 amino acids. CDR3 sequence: CSALTPNRGYGTGELFF. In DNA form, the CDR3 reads TGCAGTGCTCTCACCCCTAACAGGGGGTATGGCACCGGGGAGCTGTTTTTT.

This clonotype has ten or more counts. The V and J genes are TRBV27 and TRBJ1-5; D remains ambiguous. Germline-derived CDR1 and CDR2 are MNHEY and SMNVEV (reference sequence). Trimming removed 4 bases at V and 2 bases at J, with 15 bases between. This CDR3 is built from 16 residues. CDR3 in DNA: TGTGCCAGCAGTTCCCTCGACCGGGGAGGCAATCAGCCCCAGCATTTT. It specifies CASSSLDRGGNQPQHF.

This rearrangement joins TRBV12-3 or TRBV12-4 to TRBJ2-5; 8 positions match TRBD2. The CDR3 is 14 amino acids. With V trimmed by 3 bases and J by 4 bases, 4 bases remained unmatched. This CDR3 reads CASSFASGLETQYF. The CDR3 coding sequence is TGTGCCAGCAGTTTCGCTAGCGGGCTAGAGACCCAGTACTTC.

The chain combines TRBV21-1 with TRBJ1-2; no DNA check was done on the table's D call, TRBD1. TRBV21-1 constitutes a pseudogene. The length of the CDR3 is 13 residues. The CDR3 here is CASSRDTAYGYTF. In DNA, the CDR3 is TGTGCCAGCAGTCGGGACACCGCTTATGGCTACACCTTC.

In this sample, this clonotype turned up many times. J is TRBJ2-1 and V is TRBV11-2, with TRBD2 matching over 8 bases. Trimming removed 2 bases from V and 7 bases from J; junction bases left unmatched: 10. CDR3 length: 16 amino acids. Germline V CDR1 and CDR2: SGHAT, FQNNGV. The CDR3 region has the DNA TGTGCCAGCAGCTTAATCGGGGGGGGCCTAAAGAATGAGCAGTTCTTC. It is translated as CASSLIGGGLKNEQFF.

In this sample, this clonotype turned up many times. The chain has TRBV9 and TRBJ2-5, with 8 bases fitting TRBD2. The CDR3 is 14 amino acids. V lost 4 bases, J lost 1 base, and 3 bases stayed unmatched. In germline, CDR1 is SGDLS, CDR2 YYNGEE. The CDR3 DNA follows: TGTGCCAGCAGCCCAGCGGGGGTCCAAGAGACCCAGTACTTC. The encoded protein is CASSPAGVQETQYF.

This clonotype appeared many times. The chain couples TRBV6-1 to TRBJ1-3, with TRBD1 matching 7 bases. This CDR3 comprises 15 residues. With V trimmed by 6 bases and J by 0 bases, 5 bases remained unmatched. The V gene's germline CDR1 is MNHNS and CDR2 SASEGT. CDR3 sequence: CASSRGQVSGNTIYF. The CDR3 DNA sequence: TGTGCCAGCAGCCGCGGACAGGTCTCTGGAAACACCATATATTTT.

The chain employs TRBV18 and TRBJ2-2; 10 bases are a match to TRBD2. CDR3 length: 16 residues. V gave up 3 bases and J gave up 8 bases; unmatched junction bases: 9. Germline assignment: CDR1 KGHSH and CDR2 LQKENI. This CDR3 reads CASSPRTSGAAGELFF. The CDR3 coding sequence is TGTGCCAGCTCACCCCGAACTAGCGGGGCCGCGGGGGAGCTGTTTTTT.

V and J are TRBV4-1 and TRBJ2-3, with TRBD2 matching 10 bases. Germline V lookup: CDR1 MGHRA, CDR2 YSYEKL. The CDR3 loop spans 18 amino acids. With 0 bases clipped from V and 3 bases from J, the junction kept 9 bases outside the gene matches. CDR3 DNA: TGCGCCAGCAGCCAAGATGAGTTTAGCGGGGGGATTACAGATACGCAGTATTTT. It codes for CASSQDEFSGGITDTQYF.

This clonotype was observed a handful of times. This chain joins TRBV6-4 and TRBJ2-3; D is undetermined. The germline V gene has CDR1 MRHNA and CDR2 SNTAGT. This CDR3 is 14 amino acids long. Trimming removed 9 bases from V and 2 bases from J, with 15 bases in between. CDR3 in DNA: TGTGCCAGTTCAAGGACCCTTGACACAGATACGCAGTATTTT. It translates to CASSRTLDTDTQYF.

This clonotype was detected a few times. CDR3 nucleotides: TGTGCCAGTAGTATTCTAACAGGAGCCGGGGAGCTGTTTTTT. Translated, it gives CASSILTGAGELFF. This chain links TRBV19 with TRBJ2-2, with a possible D match to TRBD1 (5 bases). CDR3 size: 14 residues. CDR1 LNHDA and CDR2 SQIVND come from the germline V gene (reference sequence). The V end lost 3 bases, the J end lost 6 bases, and 11 bases lay between the germline ends.

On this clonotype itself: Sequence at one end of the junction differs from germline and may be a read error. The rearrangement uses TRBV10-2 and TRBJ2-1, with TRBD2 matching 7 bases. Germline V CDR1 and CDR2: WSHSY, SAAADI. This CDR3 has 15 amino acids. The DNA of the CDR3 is TGCGACAGCAGGGAGGAGGCGGGGGACTACAATGAGCAGTTCTTC. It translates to CDSREEAGDYNEQFF.

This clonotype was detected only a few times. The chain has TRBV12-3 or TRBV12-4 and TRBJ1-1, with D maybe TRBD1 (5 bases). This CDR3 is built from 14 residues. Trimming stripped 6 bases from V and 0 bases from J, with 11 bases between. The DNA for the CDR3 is TGTGCCAGCAGCAACAGACAGTTGAACACTGAAGCTTTCTTT. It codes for CASSNRQLNTEAFF.

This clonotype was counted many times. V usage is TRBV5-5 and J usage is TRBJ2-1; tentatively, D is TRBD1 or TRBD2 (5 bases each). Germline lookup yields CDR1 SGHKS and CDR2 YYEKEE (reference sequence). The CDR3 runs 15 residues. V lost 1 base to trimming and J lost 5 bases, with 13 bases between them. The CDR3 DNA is TGTGCCAGCAGCTTGAGTGGGACGGGCAACAATGAGCAGTTCTTC. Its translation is CASSLSGTGNNEQFF.

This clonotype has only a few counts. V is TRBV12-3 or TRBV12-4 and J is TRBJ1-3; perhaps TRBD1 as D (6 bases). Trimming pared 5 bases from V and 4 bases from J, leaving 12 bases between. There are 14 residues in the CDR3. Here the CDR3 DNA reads TGTGCCAGCAGTGGGGCAGGGGCAGGAAACACCATATATTTT. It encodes CASSGAGAGNTIYF.

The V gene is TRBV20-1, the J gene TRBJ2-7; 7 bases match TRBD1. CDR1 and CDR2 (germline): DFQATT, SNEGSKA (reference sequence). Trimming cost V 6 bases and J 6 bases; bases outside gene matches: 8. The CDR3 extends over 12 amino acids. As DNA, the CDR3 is TGCAGTGCCTCACAGGGGAACGGCGAGCAGTACTTC. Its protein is CSASQGNGEQYF.

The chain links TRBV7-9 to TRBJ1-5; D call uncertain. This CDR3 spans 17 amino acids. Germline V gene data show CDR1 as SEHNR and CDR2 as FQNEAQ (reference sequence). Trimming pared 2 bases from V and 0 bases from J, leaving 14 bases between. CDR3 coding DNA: TGTGCCAGCAGCTTATCCTGGACGGAGGATAGCAATCAGCCCCAGCATTTT. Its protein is CASSLSWTEDSNQPQHF.

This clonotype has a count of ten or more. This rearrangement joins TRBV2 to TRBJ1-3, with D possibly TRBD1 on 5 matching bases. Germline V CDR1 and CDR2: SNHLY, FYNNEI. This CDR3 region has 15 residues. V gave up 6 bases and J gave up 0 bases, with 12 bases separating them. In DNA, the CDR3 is TGTGCCAGCAGGCGCCGACAGTTCTCTGGAAACACCATATATTTT. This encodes CASRRRQFSGNTIYF.

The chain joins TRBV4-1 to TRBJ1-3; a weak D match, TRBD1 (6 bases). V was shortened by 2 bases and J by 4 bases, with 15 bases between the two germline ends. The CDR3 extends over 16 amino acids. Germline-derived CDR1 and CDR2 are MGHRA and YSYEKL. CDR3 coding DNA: TGCGCCAGCAGCCAACGGGGGCGCGGGTCCGGAAACACCATATATTTT. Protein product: CASSQRGRGSGNTIYF.

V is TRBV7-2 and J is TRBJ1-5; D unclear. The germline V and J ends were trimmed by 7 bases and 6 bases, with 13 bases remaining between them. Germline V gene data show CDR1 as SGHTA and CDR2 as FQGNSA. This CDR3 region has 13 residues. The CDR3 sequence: CASTSSPPQPQHF. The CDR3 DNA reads TGTGCCAGCACCAGCTCCCCCCCTCAGCCCCAGCATTTT.

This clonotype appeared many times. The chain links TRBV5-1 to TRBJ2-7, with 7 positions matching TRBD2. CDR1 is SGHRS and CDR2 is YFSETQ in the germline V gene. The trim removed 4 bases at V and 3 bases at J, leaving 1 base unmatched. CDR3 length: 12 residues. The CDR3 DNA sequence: TGCGCCAGCAGCGGGGAGGGCTACGAGCAGTACTTC. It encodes CASSGEGYEQYF.

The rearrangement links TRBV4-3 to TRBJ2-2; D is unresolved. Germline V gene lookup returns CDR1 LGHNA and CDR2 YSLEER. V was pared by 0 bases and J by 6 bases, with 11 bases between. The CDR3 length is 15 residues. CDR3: CASSQEGSRSGELFF. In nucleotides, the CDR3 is TGCGCCAGCAGCCAAGAGGGTAGCAGGTCCGGGGAGCTGTTTTTT.

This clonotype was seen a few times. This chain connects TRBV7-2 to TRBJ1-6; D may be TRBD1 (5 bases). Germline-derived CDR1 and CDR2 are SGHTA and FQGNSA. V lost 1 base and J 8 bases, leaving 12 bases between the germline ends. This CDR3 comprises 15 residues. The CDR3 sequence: CASSLGAGRDSPLHF. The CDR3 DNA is TGTGCCAGCAGCTTAGGTGCAGGGAGGGATTCACCCCTCCACTTT.

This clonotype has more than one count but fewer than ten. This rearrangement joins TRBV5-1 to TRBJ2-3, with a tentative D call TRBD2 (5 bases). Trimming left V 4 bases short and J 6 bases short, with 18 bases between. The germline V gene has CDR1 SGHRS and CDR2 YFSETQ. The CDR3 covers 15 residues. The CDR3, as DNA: TGCGCCAGCAGCCCGTCAGGTAACCCGGGGGATACGCAGTATTTT. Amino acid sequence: CASSPSGNPGDTQYF. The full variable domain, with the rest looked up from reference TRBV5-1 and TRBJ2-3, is KAGVTQTPRYLIKTRGQQVTLSCSPISGHRSVSWYQQTPGQGLQFLFEYFSETQRNKGNFPGRFSGRQFSNSRSEMNVSTLELGDSALYLCASSPSGNPGDTQYFGPGTRLTVL.